One T cell receptor (beta chain) is described in this entry. One end of the junction fails to match germline, which may point to a read error. Clones were read by immunoSEQ multiplex PCR, and TCRdb kept only the in-frame ones, dropping some. Seen here are 170,000 or so clones, over 80% observed once, and the top ten hold 6% to 8%. The entry originates in a study of blood T cell repertoires in COVID-19. This clonotype was obtained from an older woman with COVID-19, enrolled during active disease. Sequenced: peripheral blood.

For the CDR3, the DNA is TGTGCCAGCACCTTAGGGGGAGGACAAGAGACCCAGTACTTC. This translates into CASTLGGGQETQYF. The chain is built from TRBV7-2 and TRBJ2-5; D possibly matches TRBD1 or TRBD2 (6 bases each). The CDR3 contains 14 residues. The germline V gene encodes CDR1 SGHTA and CDR2 FQGNSA.